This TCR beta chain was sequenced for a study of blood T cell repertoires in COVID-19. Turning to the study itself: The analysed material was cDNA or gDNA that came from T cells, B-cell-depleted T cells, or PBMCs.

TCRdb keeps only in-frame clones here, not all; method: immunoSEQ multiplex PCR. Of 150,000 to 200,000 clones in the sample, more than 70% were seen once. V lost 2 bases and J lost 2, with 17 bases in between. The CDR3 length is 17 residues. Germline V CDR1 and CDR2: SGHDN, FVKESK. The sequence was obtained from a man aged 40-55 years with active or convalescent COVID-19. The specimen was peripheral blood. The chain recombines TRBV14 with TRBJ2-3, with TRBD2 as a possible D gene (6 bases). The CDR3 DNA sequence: TGTGCCAGCAGCCAAAGGAATCCAGGACTATCCACAGATACGCAGTATTTT. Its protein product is CASSQRNPGLSTDTQYF.